This T cell receptor (beta chain) was documented in a study of cytomegalovirus exposure and HLA in healthy donors. Study background: From donors who were HLA-typed, an early data release held 80 million to 95 million unique TCRs. Notes on the study in general: Most TCR beta V segments were productive about 87% or about 30% of the time in an earlier analysis. A later analysis linked a missense variant in DCLRE1C to the trimming of TCR beta V and J genes. The likely explanation for a cluster of highly shared sequence variants was sequencing artifact.

13 Jbeta primers and 60 Vbeta primers were used for the PCR. Sequencing used immunoSEQ multiplex PCR; TCRdb keeps in-frame clones, though not all of them. The table has more than 140,000 clones, around 80% seen once. Of note for this clone: What it binds is unknown.

Germline CDR1 is MNHEY and CDR2 is SMNVEV (reference sequence). Deletions cut 4 bases from V and 3 bases from J, with 10 bases between. This CDR3 has 13 residues. The sequence came from a woman in her thirties or forties in good health and CMV-seronegative. What was sequenced was PBMCs. The J gene is TRBJ2-7, the V gene TRBV27; weak D call: TRBD2 (5 bases). The CDR3 region is CASSYRDIYEQYF. Here the CDR3 DNA reads TGTGCCAGCAGTTACCGGGATATCTACGAGCAGTACTTC.